The sequence of this TCR beta chain was determined in a study of blood T cell repertoires in COVID-19. This table comes from immunoSEQ multiplex PCR, and its TCRdb copy is limited to in-frame clones, with some not included. The table has 350,000 to 400,000 clones, 90% seen once. The sequenced sample was peripheral blood. The sequence derives from a man aged 18 to 30 with active or convalescent COVID-19.

The CDR3 is CASSLTGANTGELFF. The CDR3 DNA reads TGTGCCAGCAGCCTTACAGGAGCGAACACCGGGGAGCTGTTTTTT. V is TRBV9 and J is TRBJ2-2; D might be TRBD1 (5 bases). Trimming stripped 4 bases from V and 0 bases from J, with 10 bases between. Germline CDR1 is SGDLS and CDR2 is YYNGEE. This CDR3 is 15 amino acids long. Combining the CDR3 with reference TRBV9 and TRBJ2-2 gives the whole variable domain DSGVTQTPKHLITATGQRVTLRCSPRSGDLSVYWYQQSLDQGLQFLIQYYNGEERAKGNILERFSAQQFPDLHSELNLSSLELGDSALYFCASSLTGANTGELFFGEGSRLTVL.